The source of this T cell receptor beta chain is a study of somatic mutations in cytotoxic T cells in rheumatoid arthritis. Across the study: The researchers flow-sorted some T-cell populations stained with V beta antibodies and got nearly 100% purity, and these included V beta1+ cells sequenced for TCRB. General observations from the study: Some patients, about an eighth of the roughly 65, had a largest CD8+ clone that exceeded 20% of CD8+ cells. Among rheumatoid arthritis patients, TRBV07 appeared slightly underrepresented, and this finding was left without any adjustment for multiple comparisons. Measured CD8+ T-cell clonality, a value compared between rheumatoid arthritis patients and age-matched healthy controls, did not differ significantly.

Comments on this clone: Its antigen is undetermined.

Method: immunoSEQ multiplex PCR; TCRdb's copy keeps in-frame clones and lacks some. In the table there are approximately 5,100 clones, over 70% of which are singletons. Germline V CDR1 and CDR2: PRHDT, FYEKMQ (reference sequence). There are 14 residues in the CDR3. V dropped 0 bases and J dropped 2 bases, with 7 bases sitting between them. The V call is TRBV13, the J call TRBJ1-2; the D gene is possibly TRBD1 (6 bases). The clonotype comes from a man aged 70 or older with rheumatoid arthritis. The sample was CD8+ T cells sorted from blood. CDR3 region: CASSLGQGNYGYTF. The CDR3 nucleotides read TGTGCCAGCAGCTTAGGGCAGGGGAACTATGGCTACACCTTC.